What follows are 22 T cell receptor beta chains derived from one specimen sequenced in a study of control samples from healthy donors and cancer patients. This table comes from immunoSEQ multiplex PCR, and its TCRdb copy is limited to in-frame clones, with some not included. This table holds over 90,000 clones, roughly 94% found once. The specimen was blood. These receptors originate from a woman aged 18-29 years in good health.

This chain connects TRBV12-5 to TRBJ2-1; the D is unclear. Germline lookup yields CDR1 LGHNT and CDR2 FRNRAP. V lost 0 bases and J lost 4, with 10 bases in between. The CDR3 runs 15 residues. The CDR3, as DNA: TGTGCTAGTGGTTTGGTACACAGATTTTACAATGAGCAGTTCTTC. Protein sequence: CASGLVHRFYNEQFF.

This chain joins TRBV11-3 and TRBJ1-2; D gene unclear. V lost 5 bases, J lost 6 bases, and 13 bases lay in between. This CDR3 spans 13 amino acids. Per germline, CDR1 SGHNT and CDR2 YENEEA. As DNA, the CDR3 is TGTGCCAGCAGCGCCTCTAACAAAGATGGCTACACCTTC. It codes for CASSASNKDGYTF.

The CDR3 region is CASSLPSGEQFF. CDR3 bases: TGCGCCAGCAGCCTCCCTTCGGGTGAGCAGTTCTTC. The gene calls are TRBV5-1 and TRBJ2-1; D not resolved. The V gene lost 4 bases and the J gene lost 9 bases, with 11 bases spanning the gap. CDR3 length: 12 amino acids. The germline CDR1 and CDR2 sequences are SGHRS and YFSETQ.

The CDR3 sequence is CASSTRQGNTEAFF. The CDR3 coding sequence is TGTGCCAGCAGCACCAGACAGGGAAACACTGAAGCTTTCTTT. The chain uses TRBV9 and TRBJ1-1, with 7 nucleotides matching TRBD1. The V segment lost 4 bases and the J segment 2 bases; nucleotides outside the gene matches: 5. Germline V gene lookup returns CDR1 SGDLS and CDR2 YYNGEE. This CDR3 region has 14 residues.

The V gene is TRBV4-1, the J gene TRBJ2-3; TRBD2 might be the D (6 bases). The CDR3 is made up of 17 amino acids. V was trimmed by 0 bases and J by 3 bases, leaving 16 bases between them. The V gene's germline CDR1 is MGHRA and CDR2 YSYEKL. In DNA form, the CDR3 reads TGCGCCAGCAGCCAAGAGGCTAGCGCAATGGGGACAGATACGCAGTATTTT. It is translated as CASSQEASAMGTDTQYF.

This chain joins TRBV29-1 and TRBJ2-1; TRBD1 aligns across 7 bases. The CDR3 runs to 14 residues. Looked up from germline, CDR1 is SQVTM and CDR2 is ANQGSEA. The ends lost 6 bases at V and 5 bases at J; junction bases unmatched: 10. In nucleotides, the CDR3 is TGCAGCGTCATCTCCGGGACAGCAGACAATGAGCAGTTCTTC. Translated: CSVISGTADNEQFF.

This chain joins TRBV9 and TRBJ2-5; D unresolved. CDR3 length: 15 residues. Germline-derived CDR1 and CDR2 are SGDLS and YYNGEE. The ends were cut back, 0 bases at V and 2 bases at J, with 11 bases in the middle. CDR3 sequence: CASSVVGREQETQYF. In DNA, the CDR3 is TGTGCCAGCAGCGTAGTGGGTAGGGAACAAGAGACCCAGTACTTC.

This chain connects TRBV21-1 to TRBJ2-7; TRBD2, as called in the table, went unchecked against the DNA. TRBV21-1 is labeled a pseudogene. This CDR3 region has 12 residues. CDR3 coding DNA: TGTGCCAGCGCCCGGGGGTTCAACGAGCAGTACTTC. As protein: CASARGFNEQYF.

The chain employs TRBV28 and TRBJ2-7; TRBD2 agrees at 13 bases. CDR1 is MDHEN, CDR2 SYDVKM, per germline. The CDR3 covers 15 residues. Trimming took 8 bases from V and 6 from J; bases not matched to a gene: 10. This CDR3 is CASAKAGTSGVEQYF. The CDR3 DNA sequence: TGTGCCAGCGCGAAAGCCGGGACTAGCGGGGTCGAGCAGTACTTC. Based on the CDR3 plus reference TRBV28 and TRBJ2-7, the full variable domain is DVKVTQSSRYLVKRTGEKVFLECVQDMDHENMFWYRQDPGLGLRLIYFSYDVKMKEKGDIPEGYSVSREKKERFSLILESASTNQTSMYLCASAKAGTSGVEQYFGPGTRLTVT.

CDR3 bases: TGTGCCAGCAGTTTAAGGGGGTCTCCTGGAGGCTACACCTTC. It encodes CASSLRGSPGGYTF. The chain employs TRBV27 and TRBJ1-2, with TRBD1 as a possible D gene (6 bases). Trimming removed 2 bases at V and 8 bases at J, with 15 bases between. The CDR3 is made up of 14 amino acids. The germline V gene encodes CDR1 MNHEY and CDR2 SMNVEV (reference sequence).

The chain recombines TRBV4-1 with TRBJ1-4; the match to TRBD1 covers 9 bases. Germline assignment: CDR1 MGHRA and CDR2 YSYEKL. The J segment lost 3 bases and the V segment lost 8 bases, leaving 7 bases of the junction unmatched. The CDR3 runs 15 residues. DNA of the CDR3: TGCGCCAGCGAACCCCGGGACAGGGCTAATGAAAAACTGTTTTTT. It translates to CASEPRDRANEKLFF.

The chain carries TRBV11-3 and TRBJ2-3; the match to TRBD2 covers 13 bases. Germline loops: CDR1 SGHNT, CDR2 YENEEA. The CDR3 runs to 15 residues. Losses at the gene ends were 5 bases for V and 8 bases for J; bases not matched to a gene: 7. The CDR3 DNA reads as TGTGCCAGCAGCAAACGGACTAGCGGGAGTGGTACGCAGTATTTT. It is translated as CASSKRTSGSGTQYF.

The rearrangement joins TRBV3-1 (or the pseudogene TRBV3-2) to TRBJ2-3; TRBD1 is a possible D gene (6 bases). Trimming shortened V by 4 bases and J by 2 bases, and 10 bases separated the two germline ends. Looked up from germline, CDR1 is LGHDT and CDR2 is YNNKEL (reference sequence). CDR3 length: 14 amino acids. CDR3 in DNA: TGTGCCAGCAGCCCCTGGGACAACACAGATACGCAGTATTTT. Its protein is CASSPWDNTDTQYF.

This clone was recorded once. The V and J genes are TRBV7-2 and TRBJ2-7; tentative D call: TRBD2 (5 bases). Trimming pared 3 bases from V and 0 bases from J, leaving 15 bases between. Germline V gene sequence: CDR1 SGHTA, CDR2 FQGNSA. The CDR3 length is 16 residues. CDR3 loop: CASSLKTNALSYEQYF. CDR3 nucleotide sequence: TGTGCCAGCAGCTTGAAGACTAACGCCCTCTCCTACGAGCAGTACTTC.

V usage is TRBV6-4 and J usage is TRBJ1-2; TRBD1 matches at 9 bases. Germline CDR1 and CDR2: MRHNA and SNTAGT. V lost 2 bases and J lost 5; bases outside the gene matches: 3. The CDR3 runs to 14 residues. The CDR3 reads CASSDDGTGYGYTF. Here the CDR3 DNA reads TGTGCCAGCAGTGACGACGGGACAGGGTATGGCTACACCTTC.

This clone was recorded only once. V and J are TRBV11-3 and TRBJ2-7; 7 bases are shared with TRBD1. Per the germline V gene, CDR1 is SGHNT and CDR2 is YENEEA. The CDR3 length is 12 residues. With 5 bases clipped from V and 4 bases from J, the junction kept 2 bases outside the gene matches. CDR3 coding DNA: TGTGCCAGCAGCCGGGACAGTTACGAGCAGTACTTC. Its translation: CASSRDSYEQYF.

This CDR3 is CASSQAYSPGGYTF. The DNA of the CDR3 is TGTGCCAGCAGCCAAGCTTACAGCCCGGGGGGCTACACCTTC. This chain joins TRBV3-1 (or the pseudogene TRBV3-2) and TRBJ1-2; D is unresolved. CDR1 LGHDT and CDR2 YNNKEL come from the germline V gene (reference sequence). This CDR3 is built from 14 residues. Trimming took 1 base from V and 8 from J, leaving 14 bases between them.

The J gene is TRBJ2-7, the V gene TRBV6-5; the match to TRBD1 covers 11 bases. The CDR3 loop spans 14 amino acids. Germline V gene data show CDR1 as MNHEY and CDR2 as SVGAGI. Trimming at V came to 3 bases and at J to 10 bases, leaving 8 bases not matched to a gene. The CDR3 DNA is TGTGCCAGCAGTTATCCCGGGACAGGGGGTATTCAGTACTTC. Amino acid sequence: CASSYPGTGGIQYF.

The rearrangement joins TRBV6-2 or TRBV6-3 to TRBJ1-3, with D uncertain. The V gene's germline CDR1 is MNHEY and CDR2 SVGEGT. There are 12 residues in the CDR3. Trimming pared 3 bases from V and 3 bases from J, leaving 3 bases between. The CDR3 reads CASSYVGNTIYF. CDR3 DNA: TGTGCCAGCAGTTATGTTGGAAACACCATATATTTT.

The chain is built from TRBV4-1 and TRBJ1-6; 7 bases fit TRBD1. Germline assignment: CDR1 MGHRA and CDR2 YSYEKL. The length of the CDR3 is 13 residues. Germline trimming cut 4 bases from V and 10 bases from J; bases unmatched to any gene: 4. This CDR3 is CASSLRGESPLHF. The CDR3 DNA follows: TGCGCCAGCAGCCTCAGGGGGGAATCACCCCTCCACTTT.

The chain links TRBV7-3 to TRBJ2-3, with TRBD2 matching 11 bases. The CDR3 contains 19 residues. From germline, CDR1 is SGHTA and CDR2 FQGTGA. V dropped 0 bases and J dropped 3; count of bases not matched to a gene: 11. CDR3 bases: TGTGCCAGCAGCTTAACCGACCCACTAGCGGGAGTACGTACAGATACGCAGTATTTT. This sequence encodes CASSLTDPLAGVRTDTQYF.

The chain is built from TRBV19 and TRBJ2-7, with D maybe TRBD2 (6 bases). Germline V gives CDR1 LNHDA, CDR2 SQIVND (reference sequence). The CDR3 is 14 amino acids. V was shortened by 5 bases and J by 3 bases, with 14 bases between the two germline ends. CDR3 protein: CASSPGSTDYEQYF. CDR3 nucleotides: TGTGCCAGTAGTCCCGGGAGCACCGACTACGAGCAGTACTTC. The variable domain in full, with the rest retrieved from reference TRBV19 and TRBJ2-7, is DGGITQSPKYLFRKEGQNVTLSCEQNLNHDAMYWYRQDPGQGLRLIYYSQIVNDFQKGDIAEGYSVSREKKESFPLTVTSAQKNPTAFYLCASSPGSTDYEQYFGPGTRLTVT.